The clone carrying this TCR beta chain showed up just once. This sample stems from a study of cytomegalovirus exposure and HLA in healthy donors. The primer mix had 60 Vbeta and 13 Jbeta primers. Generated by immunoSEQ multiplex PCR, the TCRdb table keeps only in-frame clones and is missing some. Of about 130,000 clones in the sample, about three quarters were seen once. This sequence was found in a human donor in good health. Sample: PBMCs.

CDR3 nucleotides: TGTGCCAGCAGCCTCCAGAACCTGATAGAAGCTTTCTTT. Encoded protein: CASSLQNLIEAFF. V usage is TRBV7-9 and J usage is TRBJ1-1; D ambiguous. The CDR3 length is 13 residues. The germline CDR1 and CDR2 sequences are SEHNR and FQNEAQ (reference sequence). Trimming shortened V by 5 bases and J by 8 bases, and 15 bases separated the two germline ends. Complete variable domain (other parts from reference TRBV7-9 and TRBJ1-1): DTGVSQNPRHKITKRGQNVTFRCDPISEHNRLYWYRQTLGQGPEFLTYFQNEAQLEKSRLLSDRFSAERPKGSFSTLEIQRTEQGDSAMYLCASSLQNLIEAFFGQGTRLTVV.